A selection of T cell receptor beta chains follows, all from one sample in a study of early T cells in non-severe SARS-CoV-2 infection. TCRdb re-called the 5' RACE reads with MiXCR, one entry per CDR3 protein. This sample has 29,000 or so distinct CDR3 sequences, with over 3.5% found just once. The sample was whole blood. Receptor source: an adult who was a healthcare worker with PCR-confirmed SARS-CoV-2 infection or an uninfected control (not recorded which). CDR3s include the opening cysteine and the closing phenylalanine or tryptophan. Each record gives: clone size, V gene, D gene, J gene, CDR3 protein, CDR3 DNA. The D gene is left open where the match is weak. The size entry is marked missing in some rows and otherwise reads once, few, many or a size class.

size: many
V: TRBV3-2
D: NA
J: TRBJ1-1
CDR3: CASSQDTRKHPNTEAFF
DNA: TGTGCCAGCAGCCAAGATACACGAAAGCATCCCAACACTGAAGCTTTCTTT

size: many
V: TRBV2
D: TRBD2
J: TRBJ2-7
CDR3: CASSGGTFSEQYF
DNA: TGTGCCAGCAGCGGGGGGACTTTCTCCGAGCAGTACTTC

size: many
V: TRBV20-1
D: TRBD1
J: TRBJ1-3
CDR3: CSARGQGENTIYF
DNA: TGCAGTGCAAGAGGACAGGGCGAAAACACCATATATTTT

size: medium-sized
V: TRBV7-9
D: NA
J: TRBJ1-1
CDR3: CASSHLTTEAFF
DNA: TGTGCCAGCAGCCACCTTACCACTGAAGCTTTCTTT

size: many
V: TRBV18
D: TRBD2
J: TRBJ2-7
CDR3: CASSPTSGRNYEQYF
DNA: TGTGCCAGCTCACCGACTAGCGGGAGGAACTACGAGCAGTACTTC

size: many
V: TRBV5-1
D: NA
J: TRBJ2-7
CDR3: CASSLLAGRAYEQYF
DNA: TGCGCCAGCAGCTTGCTCGCAGGGCGGGCCTACGAGCAGTACTTC

size: few
V: TRBV7-6
D: TRBD1
J: TRBJ1-5
CDR3: CASSEGQGMGQPQHF
DNA: TGTGCCAGCAGCGAAGGACAGGGAATGGGTCAGCCCCAGCATTTT

size: many
V: TRBV10-3
D: TRBD1
J: TRBJ2-3
CDR3: CATSDRGLTDTQYF
DNA: TGTGCCACCTCGGACAGGGGCCTCACAGATACGCAGTATTTT

size: medium-sized
V: TRBV14
D: NA
J: TRBJ1-3
CDR3: CASSLYEVTSSGNTIYF
DNA: TGTGCCAGCAGCCTTTACGAGGTTACATCCTCTGGAAACACCATATATTTT

size: many
V: TRBV6-1
D: NA
J: TRBJ1-2
CDR3: CASSEWEVGYGYTF
DNA: TGTGCCAGCAGTGAATGGGAAGTAGGCTATGGCTACACCTTC

size: many
V: TRBV6-5
D: NA
J: TRBJ2-7
CDR3: CASSYSTGTRRSYEQYF
DNA: TGTGCCAGCAGTTACTCGACCGGGACACGAAGATCCTACGAGCAGTACTTC

size: many
V: TRBV30
D: TRBD1
J: TRBJ2-3
CDR3: CACLQGFGTDTQYF
DNA: TGTGCCTGTTTACAGGGGTTCGGCACAGATACGCAGTATTTT

size: NA
V: TRBV6-2/TRBV6-3
D: TRBD2
J: TRBJ2-7
CDR3: CASRSSWGGSYEQYF
DNA: TGTGCCAGCAGAAGCTCTTGGGGGGGGTCCTACGAGCAGTACTTC

size: many
V: TRBV6-5
D: NA
J: TRBJ2-2
CDR3: CASSRRSGLNTGELFF
DNA: TGTGCCAGCAGCCGCCGTAGCGGTCTGAACACCGGGGAGCTGTTTTTT

size: few
V: TRBV20-1
D: NA
J: TRBJ1-4
CDR3: CSARNPDREKLFF
DNA: TGCAGTGCTCGCAACCCCGACCGGGAAAAACTGTTTTTT

size: many
V: TRBV7-9
D: TRBD1
J: TRBJ2-7
CDR3: CASSWGQGVDEQYF
DNA: TGTGCCAGCAGCTGGGGACAGGGGGTTGACGAGCAGTACTTC

size: many
V: TRBV2
D: NA
J: TRBJ2-1
CDR3: CASQDALGWEQFF
DNA: TGTGCCAGCCAAGATGCTCTAGGTTGGGAGCAGTTCTTC

size: many
V: TRBV7-9
D: NA
J: TRBJ2-1
CDR3: CASSPRWTGTDNEQFF
DNA: TGTGCCAGCAGCCCCCGATGGACCGGGACCGACAATGAGCAGTTCTTC

size: many
V: TRBV30
D: NA
J: TRBJ2-7
CDR3: CAWRWGPSEQYF
DNA: TGTGCCTGGAGGTGGGGGCCCAGCGAGCAGTACTTC

size: many
V: TRBV30
D: NA
J: TRBJ2-7
CDR3: CACGGIRYEQYF
DNA: TGTGCCTGCGGAGGGATCCGTTACGAGCAGTACTTC

size: many
V: TRBV5-1
D: NA
J: TRBJ2-7
CDR3: CASSYPRGDHEQYF
DNA: TGCGCCAGCAGCTACCCTAGAGGGGACCACGAGCAGTACTTC

size: few
V: TRBV5-4
D: NA
J: TRBJ2-3
CDR3: CASSRGGGATDTQYF
DNA: TGTGCCAGCAGCCGGGGAGGGGGGGCGACAGATACGCAGTATTTT

size: few
V: TRBV5-1
D: NA
J: TRBJ1-4
CDR3: CASRVEGGEKLFF
DNA: TGCGCCAGCAGAGTGGAGGGGGGTGAAAAACTGTTTTTT

size: few
V: TRBV6-4
D: NA
J: TRBJ1-4
CDR3: CASSRQTTNEKLFF
DNA: TGTGCCAGCAGTAGACAGACAACTAATGAAAAACTGTTTTTT

size: many
V: TRBV4-1
D: NA
J: TRBJ2-3
CDR3: CASSQVTAITDTQYF
DNA: TGCGCCAGCAGCCAAGTTACAGCAATCACAGATACGCAGTATTTT

size: few
V: TRBV13
D: NA
J: TRBJ2-3
CDR3: CASSHTLTDTQYF
DNA: TGTGCCAGCAGCCACACCCTTACAGATACGCAGTATTTT

size: many
V: TRBV12-5
D: NA
J: TRBJ2-1
CDR3: CASDSGADYREQFF
DNA: TGTGCTAGTGACTCGGGGGCCGACTACAGGGAGCAGTTCTTC

size: many
V: TRBV12-3/TRBV12-4
D: NA
J: TRBJ2-3
CDR3: CASSLVPDTQYF
DNA: TGTGCCAGCAGTTTAGTTCCAGATACGCAGTATTTT

size: many
V: TRBV9
D: TRBD2
J: TRBJ2-5
CDR3: CASSAHSGGARETQYF
DNA: TGTGCCAGCAGCGCCCATTCCGGGGGGGCGCGGGAGACCCAGTACTTC

size: few
V: TRBV7-9
D: NA
J: TRBJ1-1
CDR3: CASSLVGNTEAFF
DNA: TGTGCCAGCAGCTTAGTTGGGAACACTGAAGCTTTCTTT

size: many
V: TRBV4-2
D: TRBD2
J: TRBJ2-1
CDR3: CASSPAGTSGNNEQFF
DNA: TGTGCCAGCAGCCCAGCCGGGACTAGCGGGAACAATGAGCAGTTCTTC

size: many
V: TRBV24-1
D: TRBD1
J: TRBJ2-2
CDR3: CATSATGDTGELFF
DNA: TGTGCCACCAGTGCCACAGGGGACACCGGGGAGCTGTTTTTT

size: few
V: TRBV7-9
D: NA
J: TRBJ1-1
CDR3: CASSLLTGADTEAFF
DNA: TGTGCCAGCAGCCTTTTGACAGGCGCAGACACTGAAGCTTTCTTT

size: many
V: TRBV13
D: NA
J: TRBJ1-1
CDR3: CASSPRLNTEAFF
DNA: TGTGCCAGCAGCCCGAGGTTGAACACTGAAGCTTTCTTT

size: NA
V: TRBV10-3
D: NA
J: TRBJ1-4
CDR3: CAITPSRFGEKLFF
DNA: TGTGCCATCACTCCCTCCAGGTTCGGGGAAAAACTGTTTTTT

size: many
V: TRBV29-1
D: NA
J: TRBJ2-3
CDR3: CSVAGKRYDTQYF
DNA: TGCAGCGTGGCGGGGAAACGTTATGATACGCAGTATTTT

size: many
V: TRBV7-2
D: NA
J: TRBJ2-7
CDR3: CASSLGLISNYEQYF
DNA: TGTGCCAGCAGCTTAGGGCTAATTTCCAACTACGAGCAGTACTTC

size: NA
V: TRBV2
D: NA
J: TRBJ2-7
CDR3: CASSDLSYEQYF
DNA: TGTGCCAGCAGTGATTTGTCCTACGAGCAGTACTTC

size: many
V: TRBV19
D: NA
J: TRBJ1-5
CDR3: CASKQGGSNQPQHF
DNA: TGTGCCAGTAAACAGGGCGGTAGCAATCAGCCCCAGCATTTT

size: NA
V: TRBV9
D: NA
J: TRBJ1-1
CDR3: CASSISGNTEAFF
DNA: TGTGCCAGCAGCATATCAGGGAACACTGAAGCTTTCTTT

size: many
V: TRBV5-1
D: NA
J: TRBJ1-1
CDR3: CASSRRWENTEAFF
DNA: TGCGCCAGCAGCCGTAGGTGGGAGAACACTGAAGCTTTCTTT

size: few
V: TRBV30
D: NA
J: TRBJ2-1
CDR3: CAWSSWRGQNNEQFF
DNA: TGTGCCTGGAGTTCTTGGCGGGGCCAGAACAATGAGCAGTTCTTC

size: many
V: TRBV19
D: NA
J: TRBJ1-2
CDR3: CASSIATALTANYGYTF
DNA: TGTGCCAGTAGTATAGCCACTGCCCTTACAGCTAACTATGGCTACACCTTC

size: many
V: TRBV7-9
D: TRBD1
J: TRBJ1-1
CDR3: CASSARQGFEAFF
DNA: TGTGCCAGCAGCGCTAGACAGGGGTTTGAAGCTTTCTTT